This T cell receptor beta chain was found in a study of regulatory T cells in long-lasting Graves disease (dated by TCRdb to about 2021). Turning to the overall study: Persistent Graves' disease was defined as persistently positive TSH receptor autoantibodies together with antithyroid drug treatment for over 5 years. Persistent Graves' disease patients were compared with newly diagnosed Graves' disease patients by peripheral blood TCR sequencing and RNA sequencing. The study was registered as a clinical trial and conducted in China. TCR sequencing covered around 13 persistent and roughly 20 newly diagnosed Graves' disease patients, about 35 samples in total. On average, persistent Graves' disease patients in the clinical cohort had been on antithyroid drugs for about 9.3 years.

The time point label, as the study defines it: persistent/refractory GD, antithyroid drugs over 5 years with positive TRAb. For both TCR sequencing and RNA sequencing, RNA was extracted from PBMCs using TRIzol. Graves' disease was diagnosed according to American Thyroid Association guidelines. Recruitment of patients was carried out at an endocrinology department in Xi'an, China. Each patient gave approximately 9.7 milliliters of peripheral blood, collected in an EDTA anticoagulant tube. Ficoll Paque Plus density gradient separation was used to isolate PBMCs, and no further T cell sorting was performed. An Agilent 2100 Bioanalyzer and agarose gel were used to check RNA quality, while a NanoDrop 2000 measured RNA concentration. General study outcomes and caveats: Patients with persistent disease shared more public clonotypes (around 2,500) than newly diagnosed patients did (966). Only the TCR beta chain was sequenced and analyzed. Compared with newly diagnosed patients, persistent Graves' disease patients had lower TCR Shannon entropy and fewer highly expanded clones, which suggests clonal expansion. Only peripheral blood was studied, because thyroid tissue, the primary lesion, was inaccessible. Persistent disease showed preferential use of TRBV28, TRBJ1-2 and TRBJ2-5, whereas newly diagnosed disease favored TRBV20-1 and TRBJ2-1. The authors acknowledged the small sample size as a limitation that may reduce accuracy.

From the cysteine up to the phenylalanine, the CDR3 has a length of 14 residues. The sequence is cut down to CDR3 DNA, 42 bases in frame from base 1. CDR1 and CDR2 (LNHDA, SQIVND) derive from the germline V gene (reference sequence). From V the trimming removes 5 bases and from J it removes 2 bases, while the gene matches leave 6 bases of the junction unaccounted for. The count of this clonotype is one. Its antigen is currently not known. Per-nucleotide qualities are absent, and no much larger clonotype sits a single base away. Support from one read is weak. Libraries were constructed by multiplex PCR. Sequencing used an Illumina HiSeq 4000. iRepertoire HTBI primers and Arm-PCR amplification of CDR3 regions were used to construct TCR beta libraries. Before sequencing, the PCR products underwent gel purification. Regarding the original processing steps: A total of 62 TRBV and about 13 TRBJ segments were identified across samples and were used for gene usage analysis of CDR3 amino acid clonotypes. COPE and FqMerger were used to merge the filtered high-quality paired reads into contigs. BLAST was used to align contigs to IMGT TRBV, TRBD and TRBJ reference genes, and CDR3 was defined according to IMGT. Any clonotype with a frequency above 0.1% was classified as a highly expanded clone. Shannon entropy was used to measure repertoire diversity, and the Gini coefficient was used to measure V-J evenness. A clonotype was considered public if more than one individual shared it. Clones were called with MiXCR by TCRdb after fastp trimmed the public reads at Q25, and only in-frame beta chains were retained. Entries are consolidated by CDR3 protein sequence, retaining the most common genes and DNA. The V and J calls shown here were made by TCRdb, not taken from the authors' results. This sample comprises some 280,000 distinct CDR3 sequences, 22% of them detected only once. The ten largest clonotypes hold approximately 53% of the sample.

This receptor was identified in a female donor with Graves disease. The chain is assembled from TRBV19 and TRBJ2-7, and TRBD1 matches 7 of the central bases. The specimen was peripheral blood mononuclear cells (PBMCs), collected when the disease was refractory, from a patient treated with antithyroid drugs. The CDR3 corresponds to CASSAHRGTYEQYF. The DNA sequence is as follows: TGTGCCAGTAGTGCCCACAGGGGAACCTACGAGCAGTACTTC. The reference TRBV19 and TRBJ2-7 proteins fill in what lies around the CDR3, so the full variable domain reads DGGITQSPKYLFRKEGQNVTLSCEQNLNHDAMYWYRQDPGQGLRLIYYSQIVNDFQKGDIAEGYSVSREKKESFPLTVTSAQKNPTAFYLCASSAHRGTYEQYFGPGTRLTVT.